The next 22 T cell receptor beta chains were all read from a single sample in a study of blood T cell repertoires in COVID-19. Assay used: immunoSEQ multiplex PCR; TCRdb lists only in-frame clones, some missing. This sample has a few hundred thousand clones, with around 80% found just once. The sample was peripheral blood. These receptors came from a young woman with acute or convalescent COVID-19.

The rearrangement uses TRBV4-2 and TRBJ2-7, with TRBD2 matching over 8 bases. Germline CDR1 LGHNA, CDR2 YNFKEQ. V gave up 1 base and J gave up 4 bases; unmatched junction bases: 6. CDR3 size: 15 residues. The CDR3 protein is CASSQGSGSPYEQYF. CDR3 bases: TGTGCCAGCAGCCAAGGAAGCGGGAGCCCGTACGAGCAGTACTTC.

This clone was counted a single time. The chain employs TRBV6-2 or TRBV6-3 and TRBJ1-2; D uncertain. Germline loops: CDR1 MNHEY, CDR2 SVGEGT. V lost 4 bases and J lost 4, with 13 bases in between. The CDR3 totals 14 residues. Here the CDR3 reads CASSFSGISYGYTF. DNA for the CDR3: TGTGCCAGCAGTTTTTCCGGGATATCCTATGGCTACACCTTC.

V and J are TRBV13 and TRBJ2-3, with a possible D match to TRBD1 (6 bases). CDR1 is PRHDT and CDR2 is FYEKMQ in the germline V gene (reference sequence). CDR3 length: 16 amino acids. V lost 0 bases, J lost 1 base, and 11 bases lay in between. The CDR3 here is CASSLGDHRGTDTQYF. CDR3 sequence (DNA): TGTGCCAGCAGCTTAGGGGACCACAGGGGCACAGATACGCAGTATTTT.

In its sample, this clone was seen a few times. The chain is built from TRBV7-2 and TRBJ1-3; 9 bases are shared with TRBD1. Germline values: CDR1 SGHTA, CDR2 FQGNSA. Losses at the gene ends were 4 bases for V and 0 bases for J; bases not matched to a gene: 1. The CDR3 has 15 residues. The CDR3 protein is CASSSGQGSGNTIYF. As DNA, the CDR3 is TGTGCCAGCAGCTCGGGACAGGGCTCTGGAAACACCATATATTTT.

The CDR3 loop is CASSLGQGVNQPQHF. The CDR3 nucleotides are TGTGCCAGCAGTTTGGGACAGGGAGTTAATCAGCCCCAGCATTTT. The chain employs TRBV6-6 and TRBJ1-5; 9 bases line up with TRBD1. This CDR3 contains 15 residues. J was trimmed by 4 bases and V by 4 bases; bases with no gene match: 5. Per the germline V gene, CDR1 is MNHNY and CDR2 is SVGAGI (reference sequence).

This clone is a singleton in its sample. The rearrangement joins TRBV12-3 or TRBV12-4 to TRBJ1-1; 8 nucleotides match TRBD1. The CDR3 covers 13 residues. J gave up 5 bases and V 8 bases, and 7 bases lay outside the gene matches. The CDR3 spells CASGRNRGTEAFF. CDR3 DNA: TGTGCCAGCGGGAGAAACAGGGGGACTGAAGCTTTCTTT.

The chain links TRBV5-5 to TRBJ1-2; 7 nucleotides agree with TRBD1. The CDR3 loop spans 16 amino acids. V shed 4 bases and J 4 bases; nucleotides not matched to a gene: 13. In germline, CDR1 is SGHKS, CDR2 YYEKEE (reference sequence). The CDR3 sequence is CASSIGTELNLYGYTF. In DNA, the CDR3 is TGTGCCAGCAGCATAGGGACAGAACTAAATCTCTATGGCTACACCTTC.

This sequence joins TRBV28 and TRBJ1-3; 7 bases are shared with TRBD1. The junction had 5 bases not matched to a gene; V was cut back by 6 bases and J by 3 bases. Germline V gene data show CDR1 as MDHEN and CDR2 as SYDVKM. There are 14 residues in the CDR3. DNA of the CDR3: TGTGCCAGCAGGTACACAGGGGATGGAAACACCATATATTTT. Residues: CASRYTGDGNTIYF.

The rearrangement uses TRBV29-1 and TRBJ1-2; perhaps TRBD1 as D (6 bases). The germline V gene encodes CDR1 SQVTM and CDR2 ANQGSEA. The V gene lost 7 bases and the J gene lost 4 bases, with 10 bases spanning the gap. This CDR3 is built from 11 residues. This CDR3 reads CSAQGSYGYTF. For the CDR3, the DNA is TGCAGCGCCCAGGGGAGCTATGGCTACACCTTC.

The rearrangement links TRBV30 to TRBJ2-4; a weak D match, TRBD2 (6 bases). Germline V gives CDR1 GTSNPN, CDR2 SVGIG (reference sequence). The length of the CDR3 is 17 residues. Trimming removed 0 bases at V and 0 bases at J, with 15 bases between. In DNA form, the CDR3 reads TGTGCCTGGAGTGTAGTACTAGCCGGGAAAGCCAAAAACATTCAGTACTTC. Translating gives CAWSVVLAGKAKNIQYF.

The chain combines TRBV2 with TRBJ1-6, with a possible D match to TRBD1 (5 bases). This CDR3 is built from 16 residues. Germline lookup yields CDR1 SNHLY and CDR2 FYNNEI. V was shortened by 3 bases and J by 6 bases, with 15 bases between the two germline ends. CDR3 sequence (DNA): TGTGCCAGCAGTGACGTGTCAGGGCCTCGTAATTCACCCCTCCACTTT. It specifies CASSDVSGPRNSPLHF.

This clone has just one count. The rearrangement uses TRBV6-2 or TRBV6-3 and TRBJ2-1; TRBD1 aligns across 11 bases. After removal of 2 bases from V and 0 bases from J, the junction contained 3 bases not matched to a gene. Per the germline V gene, CDR1 is MNHEY and CDR2 is SVGEGT. There are 17 residues in the CDR3. This CDR3 is CASSYDGQGASYNEQFF. DNA for the CDR3: TGTGCCAGCAGTTACGACGGACAGGGGGCCTCCTACAATGAGCAGTTCTTC.

The V gene is TRBV5-6, the J gene TRBJ2-7, with D maybe TRBD1 (6 bases). This CDR3 contains 13 residues. V lost 2 bases and J 3 bases, leaving 9 bases between the germline ends. CDR1 SGHDT and CDR2 YYEEEE come from the germline V gene. The CDR3 loop is CASSFRDNYEQYF. DNA of the CDR3: TGTGCCAGCAGCTTCCGGGACAACTACGAGCAGTACTTC.

V is TRBV5-1 and J is TRBJ2-7; perhaps TRBD2 as D (6 bases). Deletions cut 3 bases from V and 6 bases from J, with 16 bases between. CDR1 and CDR2 from the germline V gene are SGHRS and YFSETQ. This CDR3 contains 14 residues. Here the CDR3 reads CASSSYGGIGEQYF. The CDR3 nucleotides read TGCGCCAGCAGCTCGTATGGGGGGATCGGCGAGCAGTACTTC.

The V gene is TRBV6-2 or TRBV6-3, the J gene TRBJ2-2, with 10 bases lining up with TRBD2. The CDR3 sequence is 17 residues long. J gave up 2 bases and V 4 bases, and 7 bases lay outside the gene matches. Germline loops: CDR1 MNHEY, CDR2 SVGEGT. The chain's CDR3 is CASSSPRTSGNTGELFF. The CDR3, as DNA: TGTGCCAGCAGTTCACCCCGGACTAGCGGAAACACCGGGGAGCTGTTTTTT.

The chain employs TRBV4-3 and TRBJ2-2, with 11 bases lining up with TRBD2. Germline V gene data show CDR1 as LGHNA and CDR2 as YSLEER. Trimming removed 0 bases from V and 4 bases from J; junction bases left unmatched: 4. CDR3 length: 17 residues. CDR3 loop: CASSQEGLADPTGELFF. CDR3 coding DNA: TGCGCCAGCAGCCAAGAGGGACTAGCGGACCCCACCGGGGAGCTGTTTTTT.

The rearrangement links TRBV2 to TRBJ1-4; D gene ambiguous. Trimming pared 6 bases from V and 5 bases from J, leaving 13 bases between. The V gene's germline CDR1 is SNHLY and CDR2 FYNNEI. The CDR3 length is 14 residues. In DNA, the CDR3 is TGTGCCAGCAGGGCTGGACTGACAAATGAAAAACTGTTTTTT. It encodes CASRAGLTNEKLFF.

The chain recombines TRBV30 with TRBJ1-5; weak D call: TRBD1 (5 bases). V lost 2 bases to trimming and J lost 4 bases, with 9 bases between them. This CDR3 is built from 13 residues. Per the germline V gene, CDR1 is GTSNPN and CDR2 is SVGIG (reference sequence). The CDR3 loop reads CAWSPGGNQPQHF. As DNA, the CDR3 is TGTGCCTGGAGTCCCGGGGGGAATCAGCCCCAGCATTTT.

This chain joins TRBV6-2 or TRBV6-3 and TRBJ2-1; a weak D match, TRBD1 (6 bases). The CDR3 loop spans 14 amino acids. V was shortened by 2 bases and J by 8 bases, with 13 bases between the two germline ends. Germline lookup yields CDR1 MNHEY and CDR2 SVGEGT. The CDR3 spells CASSYDGGWDEQFF. DNA for the CDR3: TGTGCCAGCAGTTACGATGGGGGCTGGGATGAGCAGTTCTTC.

The chain couples TRBV4-3 to TRBJ2-2, with 12 bases aligning to TRBD2. Germline V gene sequence: CDR1 LGHNA, CDR2 YSLEER. This CDR3 comprises 18 residues. The trim removed 1 base at V and 3 bases at J, leaving 6 bases unmatched. Here the CDR3 DNA reads TGCGCCAGCAGCCAAGGGACTAGCGGGACTCCGTACACCGGGGAGCTGTTTTTT. The encoded protein is CASSQGTSGTPYTGELFF.

The rearrangement joins TRBV7-2 to TRBJ2-1; D not certain. CDR3 length equals 13 residues. The ends were cut back, 3 bases at V and 9 bases at J, with 12 bases in the middle. Germline-derived CDR1 and CDR2 are SGHTA and FQGNSA. The CDR3 loop is CASSLNPSGEQFF. For the CDR3, the DNA is TGTGCCAGCAGCTTGAACCCTAGTGGTGAGCAGTTCTTC.

This clone was seen a few times. The chain links TRBV7-9 to TRBJ2-1, with 9 bases aligning to TRBD1. There are 15 residues in the CDR3. Germline-derived CDR1 and CDR2 are SEHNR and FQNEAQ (reference sequence). After removal of 3 bases from V and 7 bases from J, the junction contained 7 bases not matched to a gene. In nucleotides, the CDR3 is TGTGCCAGCAGCTTTTCGGGACAGGGTACAAATGAGCAGTTCTTC. This sequence encodes CASSFSGQGTNEQFF.